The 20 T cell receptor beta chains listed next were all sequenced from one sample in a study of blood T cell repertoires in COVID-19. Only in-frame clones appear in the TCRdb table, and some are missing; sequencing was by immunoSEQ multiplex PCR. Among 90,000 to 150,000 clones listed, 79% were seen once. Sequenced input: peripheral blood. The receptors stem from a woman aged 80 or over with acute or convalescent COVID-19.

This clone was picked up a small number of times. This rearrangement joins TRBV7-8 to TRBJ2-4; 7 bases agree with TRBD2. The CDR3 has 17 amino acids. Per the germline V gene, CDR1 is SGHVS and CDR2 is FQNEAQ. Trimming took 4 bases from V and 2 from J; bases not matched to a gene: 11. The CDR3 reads CASSSRNSGGTKNIQYF. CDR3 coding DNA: TGTGCCAGCAGCTCGCGCAATTCCGGGGGGACCAAAAACATTCAGTACTTC.

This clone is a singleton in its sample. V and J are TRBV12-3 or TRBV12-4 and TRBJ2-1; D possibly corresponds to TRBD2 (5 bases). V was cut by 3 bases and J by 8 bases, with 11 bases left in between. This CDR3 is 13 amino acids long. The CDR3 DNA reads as TGTGCCAGCAGTTTTTCAGGAGGCGATGAGCAGTTCTTC. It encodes CASSFSGGDEQFF.

The CDR3 DNA sequence: TGTGCCACGCGGAAGACCCTAAATCAGCCCCAGCATTTT. This translates into CATRKTLNQPQHF. The chain is built from TRBV19 and TRBJ1-5; D unclear. This CDR3 spans 13 amino acids. CDR1 is LNHDA, CDR2 SQIVND, per germline (reference sequence). V lost 10 bases and J 4 bases, leaving 14 bases between the germline ends.

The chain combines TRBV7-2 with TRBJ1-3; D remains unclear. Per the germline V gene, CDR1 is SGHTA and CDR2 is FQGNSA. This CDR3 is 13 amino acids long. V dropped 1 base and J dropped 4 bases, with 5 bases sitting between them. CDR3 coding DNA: TGTGCCAGCAGCTTAGGAGCCGGAAACACCATATATTTT. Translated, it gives CASSLGAGNTIYF.

This CDR3 is CASSIAGQRYTEAFF. The CDR3 bases are TGTGCCAGTAGTATAGCTGGGCAGCGGTACACTGAAGCTTTCTTT. The chain recombines TRBV19 with TRBJ1-1; D unclear. Per germline, CDR1 LNHDA and CDR2 SQIVND (reference sequence). CDR3 length: 15 amino acids. V was clipped by 1 base and J by 3 bases, with 12 bases between them.

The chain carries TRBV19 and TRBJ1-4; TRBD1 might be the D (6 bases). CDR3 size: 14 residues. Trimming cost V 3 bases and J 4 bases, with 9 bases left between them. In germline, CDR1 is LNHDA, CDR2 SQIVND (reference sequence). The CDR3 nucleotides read TGTGCCAGTAGTATTCGACAGGTTAATGAAAAACTGTTTTTT. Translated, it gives CASSIRQVNEKLFF.

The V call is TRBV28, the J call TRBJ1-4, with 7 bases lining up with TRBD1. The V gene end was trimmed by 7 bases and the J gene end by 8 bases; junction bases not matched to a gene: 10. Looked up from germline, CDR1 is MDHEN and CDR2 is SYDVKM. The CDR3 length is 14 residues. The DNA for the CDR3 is TGTGCCAGCAAGATAACAGGGGCGTGGGAAAAACTGTTTTTT. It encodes CASKITGAWEKLFF.

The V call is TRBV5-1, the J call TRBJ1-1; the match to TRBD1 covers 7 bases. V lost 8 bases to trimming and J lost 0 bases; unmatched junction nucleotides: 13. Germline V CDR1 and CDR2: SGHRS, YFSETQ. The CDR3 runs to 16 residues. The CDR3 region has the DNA TGCGCCAGTAGCCCCGGGACAGCGAATATGAACACTGAAGCTTTCTTT. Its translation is CASSPGTANMNTEAFF.

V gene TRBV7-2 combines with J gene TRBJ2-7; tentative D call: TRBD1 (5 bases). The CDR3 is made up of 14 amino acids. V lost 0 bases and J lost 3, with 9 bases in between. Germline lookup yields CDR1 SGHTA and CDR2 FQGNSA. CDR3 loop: CASSLAAGNYEQYF. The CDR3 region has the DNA TGTGCCAGCAGCTTAGCGGCAGGGAACTACGAGCAGTACTTC.

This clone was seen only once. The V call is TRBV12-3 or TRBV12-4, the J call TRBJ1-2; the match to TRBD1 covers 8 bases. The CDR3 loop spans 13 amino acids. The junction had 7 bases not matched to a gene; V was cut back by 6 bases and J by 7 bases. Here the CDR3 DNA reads TGTGCCAGCAGAACAGGGGGAGACTCTGGCTACACCTTC. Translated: CASRTGGDSGYTF.

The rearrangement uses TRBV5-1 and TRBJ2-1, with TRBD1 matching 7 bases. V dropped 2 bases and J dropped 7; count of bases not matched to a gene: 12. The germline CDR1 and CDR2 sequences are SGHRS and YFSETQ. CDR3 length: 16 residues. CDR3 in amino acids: CASSLETGRLGNEQFF. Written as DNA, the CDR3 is TGCGCCAGCAGCTTAGAGACAGGGCGTTTAGGGAATGAGCAGTTCTTC. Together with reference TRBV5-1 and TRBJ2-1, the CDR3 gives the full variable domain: KAGVTQTPRYLIKTRGQQVTLSCSPISGHRSVSWYQQTPGQGLQFLFEYFSETQRNKGNFPGRFSGRQFSNSRSEMNVSTLELGDSALYLCASSLETGRLGNEQFFGPGTRLTVL.

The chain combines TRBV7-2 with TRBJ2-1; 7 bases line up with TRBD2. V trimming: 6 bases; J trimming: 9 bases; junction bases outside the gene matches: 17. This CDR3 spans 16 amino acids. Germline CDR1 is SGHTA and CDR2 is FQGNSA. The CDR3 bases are TGTGCCAGCAGGGTGCGGAGCGGGGATGCCTCGGGTGAGCAGTTCTTC. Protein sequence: CASRVRSGDASGEQFF.

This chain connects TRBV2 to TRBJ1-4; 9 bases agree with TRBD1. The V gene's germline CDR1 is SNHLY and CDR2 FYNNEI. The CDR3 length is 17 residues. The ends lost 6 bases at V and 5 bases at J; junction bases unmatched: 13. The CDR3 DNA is TGTGCCAGCAGCCTCTACGCTACAGGGGGCGGAAATGAAAAACTGTTTTTT. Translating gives CASSLYATGGGNEKLFF.

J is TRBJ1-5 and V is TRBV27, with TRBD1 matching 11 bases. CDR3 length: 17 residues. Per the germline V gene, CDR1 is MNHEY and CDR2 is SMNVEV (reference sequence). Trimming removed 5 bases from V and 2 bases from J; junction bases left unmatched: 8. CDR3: CASSPRTGGMGNQPQHF. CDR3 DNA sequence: TGTGCCAGCAGTCCACGGACAGGGGGCATGGGCAATCAGCCCCAGCATTTT.

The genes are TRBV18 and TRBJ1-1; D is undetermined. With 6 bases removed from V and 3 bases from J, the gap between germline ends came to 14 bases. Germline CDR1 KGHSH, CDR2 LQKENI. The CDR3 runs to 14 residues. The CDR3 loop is CASSLDLGDTEAFF. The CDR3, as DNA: TGTGCCAGCTCCCTTGACCTAGGTGACACTGAAGCTTTCTTT.

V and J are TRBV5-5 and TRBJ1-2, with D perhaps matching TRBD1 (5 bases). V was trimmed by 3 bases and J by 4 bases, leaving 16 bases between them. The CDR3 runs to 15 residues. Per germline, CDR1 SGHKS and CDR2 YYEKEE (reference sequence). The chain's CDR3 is CASSSGQSGAYGYTF. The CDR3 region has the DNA TGTGCCAGCAGCTCAGGACAAAGTGGAGCCTATGGCTACACCTTC. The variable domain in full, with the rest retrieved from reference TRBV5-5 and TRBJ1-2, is DAGVTQSPTHLIKTRGQQVTLRCSPISGHKSVSWYQQVLGQGPQFIFQYYEKEERGRGNFPDRFSARQFPNYSSELNVNALLLGDSALYLCASSSGQSGAYGYTFGSGTRLTVV.

The CDR3 loop is CASSLNRGDEAFF. Here the CDR3 DNA reads TGTGCCAGCAGCTTAAACAGGGGGGACGAAGCTTTCTTT. This rearrangement joins TRBV5-8 to TRBJ1-1; 8 bases fit TRBD1. Germline loops: CDR1 SGHTS, CDR2 YDEGEE. J gave up 8 bases and V 2 bases, and 5 bases lay outside the gene matches. This CDR3 contains 13 residues.

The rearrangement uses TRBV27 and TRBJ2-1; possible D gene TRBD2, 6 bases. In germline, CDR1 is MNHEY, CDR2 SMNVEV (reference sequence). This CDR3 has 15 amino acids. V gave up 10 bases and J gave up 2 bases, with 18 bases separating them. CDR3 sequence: CATTLGLAAYNEQFF. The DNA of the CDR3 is TGTGCCACCACCTTAGGGTTAGCGGCCTACAATGAGCAGTTCTTC.

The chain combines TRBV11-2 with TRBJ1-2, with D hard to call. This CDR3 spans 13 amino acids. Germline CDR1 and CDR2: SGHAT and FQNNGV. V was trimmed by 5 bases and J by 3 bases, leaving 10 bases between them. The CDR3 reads CASSRGLDYGYTF. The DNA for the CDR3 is TGTGCCAGCAGCCGAGGGTTAGACTATGGCTACACCTTC. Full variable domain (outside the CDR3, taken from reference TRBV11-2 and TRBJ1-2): EAGVAQSPRYKIIEKRQSVAFWCNPISGHATLYWYQQILGQGPKLLIQFQNNGVVDDSQLPKDRFSAERLKGVDSTLKIQPAKLEDSAVYLCASSRGLDYGYTFGSGTRLTVV.

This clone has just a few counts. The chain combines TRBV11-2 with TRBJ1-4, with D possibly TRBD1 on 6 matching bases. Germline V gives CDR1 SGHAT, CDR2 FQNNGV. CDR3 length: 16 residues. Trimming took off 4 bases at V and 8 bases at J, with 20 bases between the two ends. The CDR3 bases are TGTGCCAGCAGCTCCCCCTGGGGGCCAAAAAAGGAAAAACTGTTTTTT. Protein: CASSSPWGPKKEKLFF.